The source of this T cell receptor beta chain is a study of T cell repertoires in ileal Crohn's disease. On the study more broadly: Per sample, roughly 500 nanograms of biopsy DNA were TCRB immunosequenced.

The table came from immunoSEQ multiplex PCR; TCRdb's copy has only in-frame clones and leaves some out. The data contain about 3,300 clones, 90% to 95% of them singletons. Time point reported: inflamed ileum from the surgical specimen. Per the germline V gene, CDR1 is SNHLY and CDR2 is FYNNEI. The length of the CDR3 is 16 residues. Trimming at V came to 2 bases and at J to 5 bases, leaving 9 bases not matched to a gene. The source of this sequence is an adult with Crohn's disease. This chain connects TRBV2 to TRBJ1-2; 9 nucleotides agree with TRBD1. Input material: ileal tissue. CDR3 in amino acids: CASSETGGASLYGYTF. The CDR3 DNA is TGTGCCAGCAGTGAAACAGGGGGCGCTTCATTATATGGCTACACCTTC.